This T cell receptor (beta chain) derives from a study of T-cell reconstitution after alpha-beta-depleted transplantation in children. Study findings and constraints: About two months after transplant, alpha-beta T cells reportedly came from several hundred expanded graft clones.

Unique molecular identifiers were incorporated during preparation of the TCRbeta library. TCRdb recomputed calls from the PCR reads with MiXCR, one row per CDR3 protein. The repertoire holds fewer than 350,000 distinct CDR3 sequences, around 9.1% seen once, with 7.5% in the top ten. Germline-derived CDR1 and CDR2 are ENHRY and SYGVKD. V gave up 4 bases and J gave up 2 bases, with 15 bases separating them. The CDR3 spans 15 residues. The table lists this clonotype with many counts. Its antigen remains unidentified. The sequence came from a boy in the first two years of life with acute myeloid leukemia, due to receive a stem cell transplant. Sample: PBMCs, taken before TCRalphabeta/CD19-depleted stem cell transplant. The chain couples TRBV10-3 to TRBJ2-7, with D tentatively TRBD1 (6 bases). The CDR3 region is CAISVRDITTYEQYF. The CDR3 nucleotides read TGTGCCATCAGTGTTAGGGACATCACAACCTACGAGCAGTACTTC.